What follows are 12 T cell receptor beta chains derived from one specimen sequenced in a study of blood T cell repertoires in COVID-19. This table comes from immunoSEQ multiplex PCR, and its TCRdb copy is limited to in-frame clones, with some not included. Counted here are about 490,000 clones, approximately 83% occurring once; the ten biggest clones make up 3% to 4%. The sample taken for sequencing was peripheral blood. Receptors originate from a human donor in a cohort sampled during active COVID-19.

The chain combines TRBV19 with TRBJ1-1; D ambiguous. The germline V gene encodes CDR1 LNHDA and CDR2 SQIVND (reference sequence). Trimming stripped 9 bases from V and 5 bases from J, with 16 bases between. CDR3 length equals 13 residues. DNA for the CDR3: TGTGCCAGCTATCCGGGCCGAGGGACTGAAGCTTTCTTT. Translating it yields CASYPGRGTEAFF.

The chain couples TRBV13 to TRBJ2-5; D may be TRBD1 (6 bases). V was shortened by 5 bases and J by 3 bases, with 10 bases between the two germline ends. The CDR3 consists of 13 residues. CDR1 and CDR2 (germline): PRHDT, FYEKMQ (reference sequence). In nucleotides, the CDR3 is TGTGCCAGCAGCCACAGGGACAAAGAGACCCAGTACTTC. This encodes CASSHRDKETQYF.

The chain is built from TRBV2 and TRBJ2-3; TRBD2 aligns across 11 bases. With V trimmed by 3 bases and J by 2 bases, 1 base remained unmatched. CDR1 is SNHLY, CDR2 FYNNEI, per germline. The CDR3 consists of 15 residues. The CDR3 loop is CASSETSGNTDTQYF. Here the CDR3 DNA reads TGTGCCAGCAGTGAGACTAGCGGGAACACAGATACGCAGTATTTT.

The chain joins TRBV19 to TRBJ1-3, with TRBD1 as a possible D gene (6 bases). Germline CDR1 LNHDA, CDR2 SQIVND (reference sequence). Trimming pared 7 bases from V and 4 bases from J, leaving 17 bases between. This CDR3 has 15 residues. The CDR3 spells CASTPRTVFGNTIYF. The CDR3 nucleotides read TGTGCCAGTACCCCTCGGACAGTTTTCGGAAACACCATATATTTT. The full variable domain, in which reference TRBV19 and TRBJ1-3 provide the parts outside the CDR3, is DGGITQSPKYLFRKEGQNVTLSCEQNLNHDAMYWYRQDPGQGLRLIYYSQIVNDFQKGDIAEGYSVSREKKESFPLTVTSAQKNPTAFYLCASTPRTVFGNTIYFGEGSWLTVV.

This CDR3 is CASSTRLARSTDTQYF. In nucleotides, the CDR3 is TGTGCCAGCAGCACCCGACTAGCCCGAAGCACAGATACGCAGTATTTT. This chain links TRBV7-2 with TRBJ2-3; TRBD2 matches at 7 bases. Germline-derived CDR1 and CDR2 are SGHTA and FQGNSA. The CDR3 is 16 residues long. Trimming took 5 bases from V and 0 from J; bases not matched to a gene: 8.

This CDR3 reads CASSQIGLSRGAYEQYF. The CDR3 nucleotides are TGTGCCAGCAGCCAGATTGGGCTGTCCCGGGGGGCCTACGAGCAGTACTTC. The V gene is TRBV4-2, the J gene TRBJ2-7, with 7 bases aligning to TRBD2. V was pared by 3 bases and J by 2 bases, with 13 bases of the junction left unmatched. This CDR3 is 17 amino acids long. In germline, CDR1 is LGHNA, CDR2 YNFKEQ.

V is TRBV25-1 and J is TRBJ2-3; D not resolved. The V gene's germline CDR1 is MGHDK and CDR2 SYGVNS. This CDR3 region has 15 residues. Trimming took off 5 bases at V and 4 bases at J, with 16 bases between the two ends. The chain's CDR3 is CASSLRRSSPDTQYF. The CDR3 DNA reads TGTGCCAGCAGTCTCCGGCGGAGCAGTCCAGATACGCAGTATTTT.

The chain is built from TRBV7-9 and TRBJ1-2, with 9 bases fitting TRBD1. The CDR3 has 15 residues. After removal of 1 base from V and 6 bases from J, the junction contained 6 bases not matched to a gene. Germline CDR1 and CDR2: SEHNR and FQNEAQ (reference sequence). The CDR3 spells CASSLGGTGTDGYTF. The CDR3 DNA follows: TGTGCCAGCAGCTTAGGCGGGACAGGGACTGATGGCTACACCTTC.

The chain uses TRBV9 and TRBJ1-5, with TRBD1 matching over 9 bases. This CDR3 is built from 15 residues. CDR1 is SGDLS and CDR2 is YYNGEE in the germline V gene. Trimming removed 0 bases from V and 7 bases from J; junction bases left unmatched: 5. Here the CDR3 reads CASSVGDRERQPQHF. DNA for the CDR3: TGTGCCAGCAGCGTAGGGGACAGGGAGAGGCAGCCCCAGCATTTT. The whole variable domain, filled in from reference TRBV9 and TRBJ1-5, reads DSGVTQTPKHLITATGQRVTLRCSPRSGDLSVYWYQQSLDQGLQFLIQYYNGEERAKGNILERFSAQQFPDLHSELNLSSLELGDSALYFCASSVGDRERQPQHFGDGTRLSIL.

The gene calls are TRBV7-9 and TRBJ2-7; 12 positions agree with TRBD1. The CDR3 runs 16 residues. Trimming removed 2 bases from V and 3 bases from J; junction bases left unmatched: 5. From germline, CDR1 is SEHNR and CDR2 FQNEAQ (reference sequence). The CDR3 coding sequence is TGTGCCAGCAGCTTACTCGGGACAGGGGGCGACTACGAGCAGTACTTC. Translated, it gives CASSLLGTGGDYEQYF.

This clone was seen a single time. The identical CDR3 is also encoded by other nucleotide sequences in the sample. The chain joins TRBV18 to TRBJ1-1, with 11 nucleotides matching TRBD1. Germline loops: CDR1 KGHSH, CDR2 LQKENI. Trimming removed 4 bases from V and 4 bases from J; junction bases left unmatched: 2. This CDR3 region has 14 residues. The CDR3: CASSQGQGGTEAFF. The CDR3 DNA is TGTGCCAGCTCACAGGGACAGGGGGGCACTGAAGCTTTCTTT.

This chain links TRBV7-2 with TRBJ2-3, with D unclear. Per the germline V gene, CDR1 is SGHTA and CDR2 is FQGNSA. The CDR3 consists of 16 residues. The V end lost 2 bases, the J end lost 0 bases, and 12 bases lay between the germline ends. The CDR3 DNA reads TGTGCCAGCAGCTTACAGTCATTTAGCAGCACAGATACGCAGTATTTT. Its protein is CASSLQSFSSTDTQYF.